This T cell receptor beta chain was profiled in a study of T-cell memory formation after mild COVID-19. TCRdb re-called the 5' RACE reads through MiXCR, storing one row per CDR3 protein. The table has approximately 300,000 distinct CDR3 sequences, approximately 19% seen once. The germline V gene encodes CDR1 SGHTA and CDR2 FQGNSA. This CDR3 spans 17 amino acids. V was trimmed by 5 bases and J by 0 bases, leaving 19 bases between them. The sequenced material came from PBMCs or a T cell subset sorted from them (not recorded which). This receptor was taken from a young man who had mild COVID-19 (a few samples of this study predate the infection). Cell type and time point are not known. The chain employs TRBV7-2 and TRBJ1-1; maybe TRBD1 (6 bases). DNA of the CDR3: TGTGCCAGCAGCCCGGGGCCTCCGGGGGCTATGAACACTGAAGCTTTCTTT. Amino acid sequence: CASSPGPPGAMNTEAFF.